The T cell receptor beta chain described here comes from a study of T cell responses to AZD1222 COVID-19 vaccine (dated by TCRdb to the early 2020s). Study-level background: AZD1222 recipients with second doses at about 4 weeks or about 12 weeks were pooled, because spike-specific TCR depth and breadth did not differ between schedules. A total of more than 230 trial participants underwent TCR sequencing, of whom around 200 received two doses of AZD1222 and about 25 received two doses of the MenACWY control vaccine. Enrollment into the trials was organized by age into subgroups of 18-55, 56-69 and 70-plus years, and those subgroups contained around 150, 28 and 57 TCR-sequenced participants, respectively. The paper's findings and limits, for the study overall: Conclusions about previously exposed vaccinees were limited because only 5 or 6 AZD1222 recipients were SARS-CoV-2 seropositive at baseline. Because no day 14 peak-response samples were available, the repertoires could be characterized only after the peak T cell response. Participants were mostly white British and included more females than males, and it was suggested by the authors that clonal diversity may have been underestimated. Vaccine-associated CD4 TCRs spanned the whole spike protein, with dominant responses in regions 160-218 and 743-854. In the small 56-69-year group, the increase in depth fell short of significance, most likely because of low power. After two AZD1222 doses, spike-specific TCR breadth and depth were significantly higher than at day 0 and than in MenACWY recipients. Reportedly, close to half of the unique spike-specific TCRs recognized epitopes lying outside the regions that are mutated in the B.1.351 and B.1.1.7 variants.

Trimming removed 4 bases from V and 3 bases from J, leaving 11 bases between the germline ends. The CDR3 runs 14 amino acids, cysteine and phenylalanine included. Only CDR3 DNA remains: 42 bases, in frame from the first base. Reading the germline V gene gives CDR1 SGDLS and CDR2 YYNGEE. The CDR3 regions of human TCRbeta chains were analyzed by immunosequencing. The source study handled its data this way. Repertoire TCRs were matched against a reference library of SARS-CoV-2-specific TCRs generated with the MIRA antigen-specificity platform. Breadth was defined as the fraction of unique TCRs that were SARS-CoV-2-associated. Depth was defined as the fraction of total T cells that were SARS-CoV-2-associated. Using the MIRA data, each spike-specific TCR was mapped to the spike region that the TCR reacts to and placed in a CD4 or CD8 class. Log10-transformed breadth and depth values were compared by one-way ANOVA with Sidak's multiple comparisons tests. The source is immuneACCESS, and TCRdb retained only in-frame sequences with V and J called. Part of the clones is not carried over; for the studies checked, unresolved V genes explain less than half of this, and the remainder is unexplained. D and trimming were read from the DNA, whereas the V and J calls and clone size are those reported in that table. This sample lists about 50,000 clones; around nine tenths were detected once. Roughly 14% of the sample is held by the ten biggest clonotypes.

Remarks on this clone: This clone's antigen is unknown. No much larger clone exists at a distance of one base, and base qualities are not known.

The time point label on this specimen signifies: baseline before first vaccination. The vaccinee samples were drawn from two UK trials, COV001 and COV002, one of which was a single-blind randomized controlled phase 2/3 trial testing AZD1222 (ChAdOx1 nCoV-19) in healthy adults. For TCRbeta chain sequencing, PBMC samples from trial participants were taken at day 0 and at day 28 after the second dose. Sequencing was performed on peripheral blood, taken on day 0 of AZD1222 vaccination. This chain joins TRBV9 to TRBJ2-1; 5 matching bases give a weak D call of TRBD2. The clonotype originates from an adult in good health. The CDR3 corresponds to CASSPSGFYNEQFF. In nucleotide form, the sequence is TGTGCCAGCAGCCCAAGCGGATTCTACAATGAGCAGTTCTTC.